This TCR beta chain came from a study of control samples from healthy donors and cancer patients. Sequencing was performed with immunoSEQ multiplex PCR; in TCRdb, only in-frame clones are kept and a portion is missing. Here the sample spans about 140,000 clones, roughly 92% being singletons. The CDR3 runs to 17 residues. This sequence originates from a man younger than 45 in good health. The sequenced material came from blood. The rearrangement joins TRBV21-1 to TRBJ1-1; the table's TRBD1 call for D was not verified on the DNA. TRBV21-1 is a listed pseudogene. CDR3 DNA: TGTGCCAGCAGCAAAGGAACCCCTACAGGGATGAACACTGAAGCTTTCTTT. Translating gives CASSKGTPTGMNTEAFF.